This T cell receptor (beta chain) emerged from a study of glioma-infiltrating T cells (dated by TCRdb to about 2016). In the study overall: The study sequenced TCR alpha- and beta-chain repertoires from glioma tissue, from non-neoplastic brain tissue and from matched peripheral blood mononuclear cells. Three low-grade glioma patients, about eight primary glioblastoma patients and three non-glioma patients contributing non-neoplastic brain tissue were included in the paired cohort. To measure divergence between tissue and blood T-cell populations, each tissue-infiltrating repertoire was compared with the peripheral blood repertoire of the same patient. The paper as a whole reports these results and caveats: Tissue and blood shared very few CDR3 sequences, a result attributed to high CDR3 diversity and limited sampling. Small numbers underpinned the group comparisons: about eight glioblastoma patients, three low-grade glioma patients and three non-neoplastic patients. In non-neoplastic patients, VJ-independent divergence between tissue and blood fell below expectation, whereas in all gliomas, and especially in low-grade gliomas, the divergence rose above expectation.

The CDR3 spans 14 residues, from the cysteine through the phenylalanine. Only the CDR3 region is kept as DNA, spanning 42 bases read in frame from base 1. Based on the germline V gene, the CDR1 and CDR2 sequences are MNHNS and SASEGT. V was cut back by 6 bases and J by 5 bases, leaving a gap of 11 bases between them. This clonotype was found many times. It has no known antigen specificity. No base quality values were provided; no much bigger clone lies one nucleotide off. TCR alpha and beta CDR3 regions were amplified with the iRepertoire nested amplicon-rescue multiplex PCR (arm-PCR) platform from RNA. The input for one-step reverse transcription and amplification was 100-400 ng of tissue mRNA or PBMC total RNA. Following bead purification, Illumina adapters were added through a secondary multiplex PCR, and the libraries were then gel-purified between 200 and 400 bp. Libraries carried internal 6-nucleotide barcodes used for demultiplexing. Sequencing of libraries was performed on an Illumina MiSeq with 2x220 or 2x250 nucleotide paired-end reads. As for the authors' bioinformatics: Paired reads were merged with FLASH 1.2.11 and aligned to the GRCh37 human genome with BWA-MEM before extracting TRA and TRB reads. For V and J assignment, an IMGT-derived reference of cassette sequences and CDR3 motifs that included pseudogenes was used. Reads were translated in three frames, and productive CDR3s were defined by a C…FGXG motif without stop codons. A clonotype was defined as a unique combination of a V-J cassette pair and a CDR3 amino acid sequence. Hamming distance filtering was applied to reads, with thresholds set by the sequence error rate of each sample in mapped regions. The raw public reads went through TCRdb reprocessing: fastp at Q25, MiXCR clone calling, in-frame beta chains kept. Each CDR3 protein gets just one entry, which takes the most common genes and DNA from the rows behind it. What appears here as the V and J calls and clone size reflects TCRdb's work, not the paper's. This sample gives 35,000 to 45,000 distinct CDR3 sequences in total; 20% to 25% of them show up just once. Less than 7% of the sample is taken by the ten largest.

The chain uses TRBV6-1 and TRBJ1-6; D gene: possibly TRBD1, on 6 matching bases. Source material: glioma tissue, nonneoplastic brain tissue, or PBMCs (not recorded which). This clonotype was sampled from a human donor with low-grade glioma or glioblastoma, undergoing nonglioma brain surgery, or in good health (not recorded which). In nucleotides, the sequence is TGTGCCAGCAGACCGGACAGCAATAATTCACCCCTCCACTTT. Translated, this is CASRPDSNNSPLHF.